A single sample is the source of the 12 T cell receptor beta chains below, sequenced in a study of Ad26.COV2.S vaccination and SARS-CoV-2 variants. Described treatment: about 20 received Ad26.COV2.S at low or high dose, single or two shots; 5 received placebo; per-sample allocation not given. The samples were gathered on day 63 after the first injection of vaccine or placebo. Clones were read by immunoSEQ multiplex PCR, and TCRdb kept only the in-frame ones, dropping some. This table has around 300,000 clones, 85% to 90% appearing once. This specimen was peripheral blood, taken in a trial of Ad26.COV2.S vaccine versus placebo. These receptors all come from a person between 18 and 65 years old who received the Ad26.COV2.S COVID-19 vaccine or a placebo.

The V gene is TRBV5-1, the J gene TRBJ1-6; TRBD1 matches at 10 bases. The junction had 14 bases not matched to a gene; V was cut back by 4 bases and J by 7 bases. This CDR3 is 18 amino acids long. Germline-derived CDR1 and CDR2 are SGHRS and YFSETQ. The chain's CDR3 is CASSDRGRTQGENSPLHF. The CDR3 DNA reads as TGCGCCAGCAGCGACAGGGGGCGTACACAGGGGGAAAATTCACCCCTCCACTTT. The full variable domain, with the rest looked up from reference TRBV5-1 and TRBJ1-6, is KAGVTQTPRYLIKTRGQQVTLSCSPISGHRSVSWYQQTPGQGLQFLFEYFSETQRNKGNFPGRFSGRQFSNSRSEMNVSTLELGDSALYLCASSDRGRTQGENSPLHFGNGTRLTVT.

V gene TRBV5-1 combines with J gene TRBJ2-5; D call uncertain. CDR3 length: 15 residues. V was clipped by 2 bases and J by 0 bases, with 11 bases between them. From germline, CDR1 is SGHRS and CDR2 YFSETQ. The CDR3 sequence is CASSLGGPYQETQYF. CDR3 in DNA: TGCGCCAGCAGCTTAGGCGGCCCGTACCAAGAGACCCAGTACTTC.

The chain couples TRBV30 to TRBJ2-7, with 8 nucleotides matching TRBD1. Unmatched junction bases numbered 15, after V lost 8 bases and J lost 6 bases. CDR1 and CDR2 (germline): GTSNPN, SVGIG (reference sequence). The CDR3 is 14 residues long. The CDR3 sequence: CAMDRTGSQGEQYF. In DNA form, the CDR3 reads TGTGCCATGGATCGGACAGGGTCCCAGGGCGAGCAGTACTTC.

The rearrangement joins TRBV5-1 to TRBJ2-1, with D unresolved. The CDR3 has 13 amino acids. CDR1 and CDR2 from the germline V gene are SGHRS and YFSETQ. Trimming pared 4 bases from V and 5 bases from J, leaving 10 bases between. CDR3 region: CASSRRQDNEQFF. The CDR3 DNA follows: TGCGCCAGCAGCCGACGACAAGACAATGAGCAGTTCTTC.

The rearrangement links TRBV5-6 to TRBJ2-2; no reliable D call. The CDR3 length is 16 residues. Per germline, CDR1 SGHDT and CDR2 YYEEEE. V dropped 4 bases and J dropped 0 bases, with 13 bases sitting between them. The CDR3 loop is CASSPLWTANTGELFF. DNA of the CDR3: TGTGCCAGCAGCCCGCTCTGGACGGCGAACACCGGGGAGCTGTTTTTT.

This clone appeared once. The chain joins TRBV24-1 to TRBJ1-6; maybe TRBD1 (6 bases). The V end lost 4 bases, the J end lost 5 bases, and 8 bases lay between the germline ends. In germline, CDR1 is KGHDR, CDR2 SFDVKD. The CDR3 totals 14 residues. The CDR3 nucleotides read TGTGCCACCAGTGACGGGGACAATAATTCACCCCTCCACTTT. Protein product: CATSDGDNNSPLHF.

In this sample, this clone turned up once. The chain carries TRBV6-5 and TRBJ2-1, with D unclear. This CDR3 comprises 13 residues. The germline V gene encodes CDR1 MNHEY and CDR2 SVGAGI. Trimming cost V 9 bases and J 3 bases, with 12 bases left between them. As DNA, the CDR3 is TGTGCCAGTAGGAGTTTAGACTACAATGAGCAGTTCTTC. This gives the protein CASRSLDYNEQFF.

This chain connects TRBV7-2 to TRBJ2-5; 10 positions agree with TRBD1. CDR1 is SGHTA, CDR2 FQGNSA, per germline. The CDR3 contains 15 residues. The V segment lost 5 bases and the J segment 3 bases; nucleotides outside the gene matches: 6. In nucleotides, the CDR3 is TGTGCCAGCAGCCCAGACGGGACAGGGGAAGAGACCCAGTACTTC. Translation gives CASSPDGTGEETQYF.

The CDR3 DNA follows: TGTGCCACCTTCCTAGCGGGACAGGGAAAAGATACGCAGTATTTT. Translating it yields CATFLAGQGKDTQYF. This rearrangement joins TRBV28 to TRBJ2-3; TRBD1 or TRBD2 may be the D gene (9 bases each). V lost 10 bases, J lost 5 bases, and 22 bases lay in between. Per the germline V gene, CDR1 is MDHEN and CDR2 is SYDVKM. CDR3 length: 15 residues.

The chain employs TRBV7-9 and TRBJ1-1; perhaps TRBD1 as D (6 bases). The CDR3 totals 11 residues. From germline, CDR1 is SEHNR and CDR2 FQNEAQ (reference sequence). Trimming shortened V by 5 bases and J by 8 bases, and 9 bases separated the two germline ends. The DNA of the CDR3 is TGTGCCAGCAGCGGCGGGACAGAAGCTTTCTTT. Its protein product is CASSGGTEAFF.

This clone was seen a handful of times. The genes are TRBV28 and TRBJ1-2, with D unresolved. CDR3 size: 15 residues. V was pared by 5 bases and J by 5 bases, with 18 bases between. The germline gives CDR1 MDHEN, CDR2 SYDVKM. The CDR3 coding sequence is TGTGCCAGCAGTCCTAAAAGGCAGGCCCCTTATGGCTACACCTTC. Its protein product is CASSPKRQAPYGYTF.

CDR3 residues: CSVKQGNTEAFF. The CDR3 coding sequence is TGCAGCGTGAAACAGGGGAACACTGAAGCTTTCTTT. V and J are TRBV29-1 and TRBJ1-1; a possible D gene is TRBD1 (6 bases). The CDR3 consists of 12 residues. The V gene's germline CDR1 is SQVTM and CDR2 ANQGSEA. V was shortened by 6 bases and J by 1 base, with 9 bases between the two germline ends. The variable domain in full, with the rest retrieved from reference TRBV29-1 and TRBJ1-1, is SAVISQKPSRDICQRGTSLTIQCQVDSQVTMMFWYRQQPGQSLTLIATANQGSEATYESGFVIDKFPISRPNLTFSTLTVSNMSPEDSSIYLCSVKQGNTEAFFGQGTRLTVV.